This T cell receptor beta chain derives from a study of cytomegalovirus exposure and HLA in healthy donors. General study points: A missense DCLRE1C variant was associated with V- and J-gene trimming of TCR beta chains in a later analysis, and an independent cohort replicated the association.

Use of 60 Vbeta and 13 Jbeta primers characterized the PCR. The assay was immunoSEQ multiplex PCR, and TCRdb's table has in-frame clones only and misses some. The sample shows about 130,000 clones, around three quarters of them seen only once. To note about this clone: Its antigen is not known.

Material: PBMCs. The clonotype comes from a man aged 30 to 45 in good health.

CDR3 in DNA: TGTGCCAGCAGCTTGGGGGGCCTAGATGGCTACACCTTC. It is translated as CASSLGGLDGYTF. The chain uses TRBV5-6 and TRBJ1-2; TRBD1 might be the D (5 bases). The germline gives CDR1 SGHDT, CDR2 YYEEEE. Trimming took 0 bases from V and 6 from J, leaving 9 bases between them. The CDR3 extends over 13 amino acids.